The T cell receptor beta chain under discussion was sequenced for a study of radiotherapy plus CTLA-4 blockade in lung cancer (dated by TCRdb to between 2017 and 2018). Background on the whole study: Among enrolled patients, roughly 18% had an objective response and 31% reached disease control. Results the study describes overall, beyond this receptor: The strongest predictors of response, as reported, were early dynamic changes in blood T cell clones along with a rise in serum interferon-beta after radiation. After treatment with radiotherapy and ipilimumab, TCR clones that originated in tumors expanded in peripheral blood.

The cysteine opens and the phenylalanine closes a CDR3 of 15 amino acids. Of all the DNA, just the CDR3 is kept, 45 bases in frame from base 1. Trimming removed 1 base from V and 8 bases from J; the gene matches leave 5 bases unexplained. As encoded in the germline V gene, CDR1 is LGHNA while CDR2 is YSLEER. A word on this clone: Its antigen is currently not known. No base-level quality is on record; no much larger clone is a single base apart.

Libraries were prepared through the immunoSEQ multiplex PCR assay. TCRdb stores this immuneACCESS table with in-frame sequences only. Part of the clones is absent; in the studies checked, under half of the shortfall reflects unresolved V genes, and no reason is known for the rest. The sample table holds 65,000 to 70,000 clones, of which 79% were seen once. The ten largest make up roughly 10% of the sample. In this study, focal radiation therapy paired with CTLA-4 blockade (ipilimumab) was tested in patients who had chemo-refractory metastatic non-small-cell lung cancer. The TCR was taken from a human donor with non-small cell lung cancer who had a complete response to radiotherapy plus ipilimumab. Sample: peripheral blood, taken from a patient treated with radiotherapy plus ipilimumab. The chain couples TRBV4-3 to TRBJ2-1; 10 bases in the junction line up with TRBD2. CDR3 protein: CASSQGSGGAYEQFF. Here is the DNA: TGCGCCAGCAGCCAAGGAAGCGGGGGGGCATATGAGCAGTTCTTC.